One sample yielded the 27 T cell receptor beta chains listed below, sequenced in a study of T-cell reconstitution after alpha-beta-depleted transplantation in children. Unique molecular identifiers were incorporated when the TCRbeta library was constructed. TCRdb reprocessed the PCR reads with MiXCR, giving one entry per CDR3 protein. The profile shows around 680,000 distinct CDR3 sequences, 16% of them singletons. Sequencing used PBMCs from the stem cell graft donor, obtained from the stem cell graft. Receptor source: a human donor who donated a stem cell graft to a child with acute myeloid leukemia.

The chain combines TRBV20-1 with TRBJ2-1; 15 bases agree with TRBD2. This CDR3 is built from 18 residues. The V gene end was trimmed by 3 bases and the J gene end by 1 base; junction bases not matched to a gene: 7. CDR1 and CDR2 (germline): DFQATT, SNEGSKA (reference sequence). CDR3 sequence (DNA): TGCAGTGCTAGGTGGACTAGCGGGGGGGCTAGGTCCTACAATGAGCAGTTCTTC. Amino acid sequence: CSARWTSGGARSYNEQFF.

This clonotype has at least ten counts. This CDR3 is CASSDSQGADTQYF. The CDR3 bases are TGTGCCAGCAGTGACTCGCAGGGGGCAGATACGCAGTATTTT. The chain employs TRBV6-4 and TRBJ2-3, with 7 bases lining up with TRBD1. Germline V CDR1 and CDR2: MRHNA, SNTAGT. V was clipped by 0 bases and J by 4 bases; unmatched bases: 1. The CDR3 consists of 14 residues.

This clonotype was observed many times. The CDR3 is CASSFKRQPQHF. In DNA form, the CDR3 reads TGTGCCAGCAGTTTTAAACGACAGCCCCAGCATTTT. The chain has TRBV12-3 or TRBV12-4 and TRBJ1-5; no clear D. CDR3 length: 12 residues. V lost 3 bases and J lost 7, with 7 bases in between.

Many counts were recorded for this clonotype. The rearrangement links TRBV20-1 to TRBJ2-6; a weak D match, TRBD1 (6 bases). With 6 bases removed from V and 0 bases from J, the gap between germline ends came to 9 bases. Per germline, CDR1 DFQATT and CDR2 SNEGSKA (reference sequence). CDR3 length: 14 residues. CDR3 loop: CSARQASGANVLTF. CDR3 bases: TGCAGTGCGCGACAGGCCTCTGGGGCCAACGTCCTGACTTTC.

The rearrangement uses TRBV7-9 and TRBJ1-2; 10 nucleotides match TRBD1. Germline trimming cut 9 bases from V and 6 bases from J; bases unmatched to any gene: 4. Germline V gene lookup returns CDR1 SEHNR and CDR2 FQNEAQ (reference sequence). The CDR3 extends over 12 amino acids. CDR3: CARGTGVDGYTF. The CDR3 nucleotides are TGTGCCAGAGGGACAGGGGTGGATGGCTACACCTTC.

The sample holds a few counts of this clonotype. The chain joins TRBV20-1 to TRBJ2-5, with 9 bases aligning to TRBD2. CDR3 length: 15 residues. The trim removed 3 bases at V and 2 bases at J, leaving 7 bases unmatched. CDR1 DFQATT and CDR2 SNEGSKA come from the germline V gene (reference sequence). The CDR3 protein is CSASGSGGPQETQYF. The CDR3 coding sequence is TGCAGTGCTAGCGGTAGCGGGGGACCTCAAGAGACCCAGTACTTC.

This clonotype was found a few times. J is TRBJ2-3 and V is TRBV30; D ambiguous. V lost 0 bases and J lost 0, with 13 bases in between. The germline V gene encodes CDR1 GTSNPN and CDR2 SVGIG (reference sequence). CDR3 length: 16 residues. The CDR3 DNA reads TGTGCCTGGAGTGTAGGTACAGAACCTAGCACAGATACGCAGTATTTT. Amino acids: CAWSVGTEPSTDTQYF.

This clonotype was seen many times. This sequence joins TRBV20-1 and TRBJ2-1, with 7 bases aligning to TRBD2. The CDR3 is 13 residues long. Losses at the gene ends were 6 bases for V and 0 bases for J; bases not matched to a gene: 2. Germline-derived CDR1 and CDR2 are DFQATT and SNEGSKA (reference sequence). In DNA form, the CDR3 reads TGCAGTGCCCGGGGGGTCTCCTACAATGAGCAGTTCTTC. Translating gives CSARGVSYNEQFF.

J is TRBJ2-3 and V is TRBV20-1; 8 bases align to TRBD2. The trim removed 3 bases at V and 4 bases at J, leaving 12 bases unmatched. This CDR3 has 16 amino acids. Germline V gene lookup returns CDR1 DFQATT and CDR2 SNEGSKA (reference sequence). The CDR3 loop is CSARRRGATRADTQYF. The CDR3, as DNA: TGCAGTGCTAGGAGGCGGGGGGCTACCCGGGCAGATACGCAGTATTTT.

This clonotype has more than one count but fewer than ten. This chain links TRBV20-1 with TRBJ2-2, with 15 bases identical to TRBD2. The germline gives CDR1 DFQATT, CDR2 SNEGSKA (reference sequence). The CDR3 is made up of 17 amino acids. V gave up 4 bases and J gave up 4 bases; unmatched junction bases: 7. As DNA, the CDR3 is TGCAGTGCTATGGGACTAGCGGGGGGCAAGAGCACCGGGGAGCTGTTTTTT. Its translation: CSAMGLAGGKSTGELFF.

At least ten counts were recorded for this clonotype. The J gene is TRBJ1-6, the V gene TRBV7-2; 9 nucleotides match TRBD1. The germline V gene encodes CDR1 SGHTA and CDR2 FQGNSA. The CDR3 has 14 residues. The ends lost 4 bases at V and 11 bases at J; junction bases unmatched: 6. The CDR3 DNA sequence: TGTGCCAGCAGCTCGGGACAGGGTCTTCCACCCCTCCACTTT. Translation: CASSSGQGLPPLHF.

As for this clonotype: The junction shows a germline mismatch at one end, possibly a read error. V and J are TRBV5-5 and TRBJ2-7, with 9 bases aligning to TRBD1. CDR3 length: 15 amino acids. The germline V gene encodes CDR1 SGHKS and CDR2 YYEKEE (reference sequence). The CDR3 sequence: CASSSGQGSGHEEYF. The CDR3 region has the DNA TGTGCCAGCAGTTCGGGACAGGGAAGCGGCCACGAGGAGTACTTC.

The chain uses TRBV21-1 and TRBJ1-2; no check of the table's D call, TRBD1, against the DNA was made. TRBV21-1 is described as a pseudogene. The CDR3 is made up of 17 amino acids. CDR3: CASTPQRRQASNYGYTF. CDR3 coding DNA: TGTGCCAGCACCCCTCAGAGGAGGCAGGCCTCCAACTATGGCTACACCTTC.

This clonotype was observed many times. CDR3 nucleotide sequence: TGCAGTGCTTTGGGACTAAGAGTGGGTACGCAGTATTTT. Protein: CSALGLRVGTQYF. The chain recombines TRBV20-1 with TRBJ2-3, with 7 bases that match TRBD2. The CDR3 has 13 residues. From germline, CDR1 is DFQATT and CDR2 SNEGSKA (reference sequence). After removal of 5 bases from V and 8 bases from J, the junction contained 10 bases not matched to a gene.

The chain employs TRBV5-1 and TRBJ1-1, with D uncertain. This CDR3 has 11 amino acids. The V end lost 4 bases, the J end lost 7 bases, and 8 bases lay between the germline ends. In germline, CDR1 is SGHRS, CDR2 YFSETQ. The CDR3 sequence: CASSVSGEAFF. The CDR3 coding sequence is TGCGCCAGCAGCGTCAGTGGTGAAGCTTTCTTT.

This clonotype was recorded a few times. CDR3 DNA sequence: TGCGCCAGCAGCTTTCGGCGCGATCAGCCCCAGCATTTT. The encoded protein is CASSFRRDQPQHF. This sequence joins TRBV5-1 and TRBJ1-5; D is undetermined. CDR3 size: 13 residues. Trimming shortened V by 2 bases and J by 5 bases, and 8 bases separated the two germline ends. Germline V gene lookup returns CDR1 SGHRS and CDR2 YFSETQ.

This clonotype was detected many times. The chain carries TRBV20-1 and TRBJ1-1; 9 nucleotides agree with TRBD1. CDR1 DFQATT and CDR2 SNEGSKA come from the germline V gene (reference sequence). The CDR3 contains 14 residues. Trimming at V came to 4 bases and at J to 3 bases, leaving 6 bases not matched to a gene. CDR3 bases: TGCAGTGCTAAGACAGGGGGTTGGGACACTGAAGCTTTCTTT. It codes for CSAKTGGWDTEAFF.

This clonotype was picked up a small number of times. The rearrangement links TRBV6-1 to TRBJ2-7; D assignment may be TRBD1 or TRBD2 (6 bases each). Germline CDR1 reads MNHNS; CDR2 reads SASEGT. The CDR3 totals 14 residues. Trimming shortened V by 0 bases and J by 2 bases, and 8 bases separated the two germline ends. The CDR3 nucleotides read TGTGCCAGCAGTGAAGCGGGGGGCCCCTACGAGCAGTACGTC. It encodes CASSEAGGPYEQYV.

This clonotype was detected ten times or more. This chain uses TRBV5-1 with TRBJ2-1, with a possible D match to TRBD1 (6 bases). Trimming pared 5 bases from V and 3 bases from J, leaving 12 bases between. This CDR3 comprises 14 residues. Germline V CDR1 and CDR2: SGHRS, YFSETQ. In DNA form, the CDR3 reads TGCGCCAGCAGTTCCGGGACAAACTACAATGAGCAGTTCTTC. Translating gives CASSSGTNYNEQFF.

V usage is TRBV7-9 and J usage is TRBJ1-2; a weak D match, TRBD1 (5 bases). The CDR3 length is 16 residues. V lost 6 bases and J lost 6, with 23 bases in between. Germline values: CDR1 SEHNR, CDR2 FQNEAQ (reference sequence). For the CDR3, the DNA is TGTGCCAGCAGGCGACCTAACTTGGGGCCCGACGATGGCTACACCTTC. The encoded protein is CASRRPNLGPDDGYTF.

This clonotype was detected ten times or more. The J gene is TRBJ2-7, the V gene TRBV20-1; tentative D call: TRBD1 (6 bases). Trimming left V 3 bases short and J 2 bases short, with 20 bases between. This CDR3 spans 16 amino acids. The germline V gene encodes CDR1 DFQATT and CDR2 SNEGSKA (reference sequence). As DNA, the CDR3 is TGCAGTGCTAGTGGACCTCCGGACAGACCAACCTACGAGCAGTACTTC. This gives the protein CSASGPPDRPTYEQYF.

This clonotype was detected ten times or more. CDR3 DNA sequence: TGTGCCAGCGGAACTTCTGGAAACACCATATATTTT. Amino acids: CASGTSGNTIYF. The chain recombines TRBV6-2 or TRBV6-3 with TRBJ1-3, with D unclear. The CDR3 extends over 12 amino acids. Germline V gene sequence: CDR1 MNHEY, CDR2 SVGEGT. V was pared by 8 bases and J by 1 base, with 6 bases between.

In its sample, this clonotype was seen many times. This chain uses TRBV20-1 with TRBJ1-2; perhaps TRBD1 as D (5 bases). The CDR3 loop spans 10 amino acids. Trimming left V 6 bases short and J 7 bases short, with 9 bases between. Germline V gives CDR1 DFQATT, CDR2 SNEGSKA (reference sequence). This chain's CDR3 is CSAKTVGYTF. The CDR3 DNA reads as TGCAGTGCAAAGACAGTTGGCTACACCTTC.

This clonotype was seen many times. The chain employs TRBV24-1 and TRBJ2-1; a weak D match, TRBD1 (6 bases). Trimming removed 3 bases at V and 0 bases at J, with 8 bases between. The length of the CDR3 is 15 residues. Germline lookup yields CDR1 KGHDR and CDR2 SFDVKD. This CDR3 is CATSDRGSSYNEQFF. The CDR3 DNA is TGTGCCACCAGTGATAGGGGGAGCTCCTACAATGAGCAGTTCTTC.

In its sample, this clonotype was seen many times. This chain links TRBV12-3 or TRBV12-4 with TRBJ1-2; TRBD1 matches 8 bases. This CDR3 has 15 residues. J lost 2 bases, V lost 4 bases, and 6 bases had no gene match. The CDR3 sequence is CASSYLNRGNYGYTF. The CDR3 DNA reads TGTGCCAGCAGTTATCTAAACAGGGGGAACTATGGCTACACCTTC.

A few counts support this clonotype. CDR3 residues: CASSVRPGRENTEAFF. In DNA, the CDR3 is TGTGCCAGCAGTGTACGCCCCGGACGGGAGAACACTGAAGCTTTCTTT. This chain uses TRBV6-1 with TRBJ1-1; no reliable D call. The germline gives CDR1 MNHNS, CDR2 SASEGT. This CDR3 is 16 amino acids long. V lost 4 bases and J 1 base, leaving 16 bases between the germline ends.

This clonotype was detected many times. The V and J genes are TRBV6-5 and TRBJ1-2; the D gene is possibly TRBD1 (6 bases). Trimming removed 6 bases from V and 4 bases from J, with 9 bases in between. Germline V CDR1 and CDR2: MNHEY, SVGAGI. This CDR3 has 12 residues. The CDR3 DNA reads as TGTGCCAGCAGCGGGACACCCTATGGCTACACCTTC. Amino acids: CASSGTPYGYTF.